The 10 T cell receptor beta chains below all came from one sample that was sequenced in a study of T-cell reconstitution after alpha-beta-depleted transplantation in children. Unique molecular identifiers featured in how the TCRbeta library was prepared. MiXCR was run by TCRdb on the PCR reads, yielding one entry per CDR3 protein. The sample has 240,000 or so distinct CDR3 sequences; roughly 8.2% are singletons. The specimen was PBMCs, mostly from graft donor cells, collected 180 days after TCRalphabeta/CD19-depleted stem cell transplant. These receptors originate from a male patient between 10 and 17 years old who had a stem cell transplant for acute lymphoblastic leukemia, so the T cells may come from the graft donor.

This clonotype showed up many times. V usage is TRBV6-1 and J usage is TRBJ1-5; D unresolved. Germline V lookup: CDR1 MNHNS, CDR2 SASEGT. The CDR3 length is 15 residues. Trimming pared 7 bases from V and 6 bases from J, leaving 19 bases between. The CDR3 loop is CASTPTASKIQPQHF. CDR3 coding DNA: TGTGCCAGCACCCCCACGGCCTCAAAAATTCAGCCCCAGCATTTT.

Ten or more counts support this clonotype. The chain recombines TRBV7-2 with TRBJ2-1, with 8 bases fitting TRBD2. The V gene end was trimmed by 4 bases and the J gene end by 15 bases; junction bases not matched to a gene: 14. The CDR3 runs to 14 residues. Germline V CDR1 and CDR2: SGHTA, FQGNSA. The DNA of the CDR3 is TGTGCCAGCAGCTCTATAGCGGGAATCGATCAGCGGTTCTTC. Protein product: CASSSIAGIDQRFF.

Ten or more counts support this clonotype. For the CDR3, the DNA is TGTGCCAGCAGTCCATCGGGACCCCACAGCCCTTTCTTT. This codes for CASSPSGPHSPFF. This chain uses TRBV27 with TRBJ1-1; D may be TRBD1 (5 bases). CDR1 is MNHEY and CDR2 is SMNVEV in the germline V gene (reference sequence). The CDR3 totals 13 residues. Trimming cost V 5 bases and J 12 bases, with 19 bases left between them.

This clonotype has ten or more counts. The chain joins TRBV20-1 to TRBJ2-2; D ambiguous. This CDR3 has 12 residues. CDR1 is DFQATT and CDR2 is SNEGSKA in the germline V gene (reference sequence). With 7 bases removed from V and 4 bases from J, the gap between germline ends came to 10 bases. DNA for the CDR3: TGCAGTGTTCTTGCCTCCACCGGGGAGCTGTTTTTT. Residues: CSVLASTGELFF.

This clonotype has a count of ten or more. J is TRBJ1-5 and V is TRBV20-1, with D perhaps matching TRBD1 (5 bases). V lost 6 bases to trimming and J lost 1 base, with 16 bases between them. The germline CDR1 and CDR2 sequences are DFQATT and SNEGSKA (reference sequence). This CDR3 comprises 15 residues. CDR3 protein: CSARPGGASNQPQHF. In DNA, the CDR3 is TGCAGTGCGCGGCCAGGAGGGGCGAGCAATCAGCCCCAGCATTTT.

The chain is built from TRBV11-2 and TRBJ2-3; 12 nucleotides line up with TRBD2. The CDR3 contains 17 residues. V gave up 0 bases and J gave up 1 base; unmatched junction bases: 2. CDR1 and CDR2 from the germline V gene are SGHAT and FQNNGV. In nucleotides, the CDR3 is TGTGCCAGCAGCTTAGATCGACTAGCGGGAGGCACAGATACGCAGTATTTT. Its protein is CASSLDRLAGGTDTQYF. Using reference TRBV11-2 and TRBJ2-3 for the parts outside the CDR3, the full variable domain is EAGVAQSPRYKIIEKRQSVAFWCNPISGHATLYWYQQILGQGPKLLIQFQNNGVVDDSQLPKDRFSAERLKGVDSTLKIQPAKLEDSAVYLCASSLDRLAGGTDTQYFGPGTRLTVL.

This clonotype has a count of ten or more. This chain uses TRBV20-1 with TRBJ2-3; perhaps TRBD2 as D (5 bases). The germline V gene has CDR1 DFQATT and CDR2 SNEGSKA (reference sequence). Trimming removed 0 bases at V and 1 base at J, with 11 bases between. The CDR3 spans 15 residues. In nucleotides, the CDR3 is TGCAGTGCTAGAGATATTGGGCGGGGCACAGATACGCAGTATTTT. Its protein product is CSARDIGRGTDTQYF.

This clonotype was recorded many times. The chain joins TRBV28 to TRBJ2-3, with TRBD2 identical over 14 bases. The junction had 14 bases not matched to a gene; V was cut back by 6 bases and J by 12 bases. This CDR3 has 16 residues. Germline CDR1 and CDR2: MDHEN and SYDVKM. The CDR3 loop reads CASRVGGLAGDLLQYF. CDR3 bases: TGTGCCAGCAGGGTTGGGGGACTAGCGGGAGATTTATTACAGTATTTT.

This clonotype was seen repeatedly, ten times or more. The chain employs TRBV10-3 and TRBJ2-1; tentatively, D is TRBD1 (6 bases). The germline CDR1 and CDR2 sequences are ENHRY and SYGVKD. The V gene lost 3 bases and the J gene lost 0 bases, with 12 bases spanning the gap. The CDR3 runs 16 residues. This CDR3 is CAISERRGSSYNEQFF. CDR3 nucleotide sequence: TGTGCCATCAGTGAACGCAGGGGAAGCTCCTACAATGAGCAGTTCTTC.

This clonotype was seen at least ten times. The chain has TRBV20-1 and TRBJ2-7; 10 bases agree with TRBD1. V gave up 0 bases and J gave up 1 base; unmatched junction bases: 9. The CDR3 contains 17 residues. Per the germline V gene, CDR1 is DFQATT and CDR2 is SNEGSKA (reference sequence). The CDR3 here is CSARDRAGQGPSYEQYF. CDR3 bases: TGCAGTGCTAGAGATCGGGCGGGACAGGGGCCGTCCTACGAGCAGTACTTC.